One sample yielded the 21 T cell receptor beta chains listed below, sequenced in a study of blood T cell repertoires in COVID-19. Profiling relied on immunoSEQ multiplex PCR, and the TCRdb table lists in-frame clones only, not all of them. The table lists about 71,000 clones, around 80% of them singletons. The sequencing input was peripheral blood. The receptors shown here come from a woman aged 80 or older with active or convalescent COVID-19.

The CDR3 protein is CASSIRRTSYEQYF. The CDR3 DNA is TGTGCCAGCAGCATCAGACGGACTTCCTACGAGCAGTACTTC. The gene calls are TRBV7-2 and TRBJ2-7, with a weak D call TRBD2 (5 bases). Germline V CDR1 and CDR2: SGHTA, FQGNSA. The CDR3 contains 14 residues. V lost 5 bases, J lost 1 base, and 12 bases lay in between.

The V gene is TRBV30, the J gene TRBJ2-7; D uncertain. Germline V CDR1 and CDR2: GTSNPN, SVGIG (reference sequence). This CDR3 region has 12 residues. V lost 3 bases to trimming and J lost 5 bases, with 11 bases between them. The CDR3 coding sequence is TGTGCCTGGAGGATATACGACAACGAGCAGTACTTC. Protein product: CAWRIYDNEQYF.

The chain has TRBV19 and TRBJ1-2, with D hard to call. V was trimmed by 7 bases and J by 1 base, leaving 13 bases between them. The CDR3 contains 14 residues. Germline lookup yields CDR1 LNHDA and CDR2 SQIVND (reference sequence). The CDR3 sequence: CASTPLASNYGYTF. The CDR3 coding sequence is TGTGCCAGTACCCCTTTGGCCAGTAACTATGGCTACACCTTC.

CDR3 in amino acids: CASSPSDRAGGYTF. CDR3 nucleotides: TGTGCCAGCAGCCCGTCAGACAGGGCAGGTGGCTACACCTTC. J is TRBJ1-2 and V is TRBV9; TRBD1 matches 7 bases. CDR1 SGDLS and CDR2 YYNGEE come from the germline V gene. CDR3 length: 14 residues. V lost 4 bases, J lost 7 bases, and 10 bases stayed unmatched. The full variable domain, its missing parts supplied by reference TRBV9 and TRBJ1-2, is DSGVTQTPKHLITATGQRVTLRCSPRSGDLSVYWYQQSLDQGLQFLIQYYNGEERAKGNILERFSAQQFPDLHSELNLSSLELGDSALYFCASSPSDRAGGYTFGSGTRLTVV.

The V and J genes are TRBV9 and TRBJ2-7, with a possible D match to TRBD1 (6 bases). This CDR3 has 14 residues. Germline V gives CDR1 SGDLS, CDR2 YYNGEE. Trimming stripped 4 bases from V and 0 bases from J, with 11 bases between. CDR3 nucleotides: TGTGCCAGCAGCCCCCGGACAGCCTCCTACGAGCAGTACTTC. It specifies CASSPRTASYEQYF.

This chain links TRBV4-1 with TRBJ1-4; D uncertain. Trimming took off 0 bases at V and 3 bases at J, with 11 bases between the two ends. The CDR3 totals 16 residues. Germline CDR1 MGHRA, CDR2 YSYEKL. The chain's CDR3 is CASSQDAGEANEKLFF. CDR3 in DNA: TGCGCCAGCAGCCAAGACGCCGGGGAGGCTAATGAAAAACTGTTTTTT.

V gene TRBV20-1 combines with J gene TRBJ1-1, with 8 bases lining up with TRBD1. The ends lost 3 bases at V and 0 bases at J; junction bases unmatched: 6. The CDR3 extends over 15 amino acids. Germline assignment: CDR1 DFQATT and CDR2 SNEGSKA (reference sequence). The CDR3 bases are TGCAGTGCTAGTGACAGGGGTCCCCTGAACACTGAAGCTTTCTTT. Its protein product is CSASDRGPLNTEAFF.

This chain joins TRBV30 and TRBJ2-7; 10 positions match TRBD2. The length of the CDR3 is 19 residues. Unmatched junction bases numbered 24, after V lost 3 bases and J lost 7 bases. CDR1 and CDR2 (germline): GTSNPN, SVGIG (reference sequence). The DNA for the CDR3 is TGTGCCTGGAGGTCGGGAGCTGGGGGCCCAGCGGGGGGGCCGGGAGAGCAGTACTTC. Translating it yields CAWRSGAGGPAGGPGEQYF.

The chain employs TRBV9 and TRBJ1-4; no firm D call. The V end was cut by 2 bases, the J end by 6 bases, with 11 bases between. The CDR3 spans 14 residues. Germline V lookup: CDR1 SGDLS, CDR2 YYNGEE. CDR3 sequence reads: CASSVGNADEKLFF. The CDR3 DNA follows: TGTGCCAGCAGCGTCGGGAATGCGGATGAAAAACTGTTTTTT.

The genes are TRBV5-1 and TRBJ2-7; 7 nucleotides match TRBD1. Germline V CDR1 and CDR2: SGHRS, YFSETQ. J was trimmed by 4 bases and V by 0 bases; bases with no gene match: 7. The CDR3 loop spans 15 amino acids. CDR3 coding DNA: TGCGCCAGCAGCTTGGGACAGGGATTTTCATACGAGCAGTACTTC. This encodes CASSLGQGFSYEQYF.

This clone was recorded only once. The V and J genes are TRBV30 and TRBJ2-3; 8 nucleotides align to TRBD2. The V segment lost 0 bases and the J segment 6 bases; nucleotides outside the gene matches: 5. Germline V lookup: CDR1 GTSNPN, CDR2 SVGIG (reference sequence). The CDR3 spans 14 residues. CDR3 amino acids: CAWSVVRGADTQYF. Written as DNA, the CDR3 is TGTGCCTGGAGTGTAGTGCGGGGGGCCGATACGCAGTATTTT.

This clone occurred once. The genes are TRBV5-5 and TRBJ1-2, with D tentatively TRBD1 (5 bases). Germline loops: CDR1 SGHKS, CDR2 YYEKEE (reference sequence). CDR3 length: 14 amino acids. Trimming removed 4 bases from V and 1 base from J, with 11 bases in between. CDR3 bases: TGTGCCAGCAGCCCCGGGACTTTTAACTATGGCTACACCTTC. Translation gives CASSPGTFNYGYTF.

This chain connects TRBV5-6 to TRBJ2-6, with D possibly TRBD1 on 5 matching bases. Trimming shortened V by 0 bases and J by 0 bases, and 16 bases separated the two germline ends. CDR3 length: 19 residues. Germline V CDR1 and CDR2: SGHDT, YYEEEE. The CDR3 DNA is TGTGCCAGCAGCTTGGAGTCCCGGACACCCTTCTCTGGGGCCAACGTCCTGACTTTC. Its translation is CASSLESRTPFSGANVLTF. Drawing the rest from reference TRBV5-6 and TRBJ2-6, the complete variable domain is DAGVTQSPTHLIKTRGQQVTLRCSPKSGHDTVSWYQQALGQGPQFIFQYYEEEERQRGNFPDRFSGHQFPNYSSELNVNALLLGDSALYLCASSLESRTPFSGANVLTFGAGSRLTVL.

V is TRBV27 and J is TRBJ2-5; TRBD2 agrees at 12 bases. V dropped 4 bases and J dropped 5; count of bases not matched to a gene: 8. Germline CDR1 MNHEY, CDR2 SMNVEV (reference sequence). This CDR3 comprises 16 residues. CDR3: CASSSPSGGAGETQYF. CDR3 DNA sequence: TGTGCCAGCAGTTCGCCTAGCGGGGGGGCTGGTGAGACCCAGTACTTC.

In DNA, the CDR3 is TGTGCCTCCACGGGACTTGACGAGCAGTACTTC. Its protein product is CASTGLDEQYF. The chain links TRBV30 to TRBJ2-7; tentative D call: TRBD2 (6 bases). The CDR3 consists of 11 residues. Trimming shortened V by 7 bases and J by 5 bases, and 12 bases separated the two germline ends. CDR1 and CDR2 (germline): GTSNPN, SVGIG (reference sequence). Complete variable domain (other parts from reference TRBV30 and TRBJ2-7): SQTIHQWPATLVQPVGSPLSLECTVEGTSNPNLYWYRQAAGRGLQLLFYSVGIGQISSEVPQNLSASRPQDRQFILSSKKLLLSDSGFYLCASTGLDEQYFGPGTRLTVT.

This chain connects TRBV5-4 to TRBJ2-7; tentatively, D is TRBD1 (6 bases). This CDR3 contains 13 residues. The germline V gene has CDR1 SGHNT and CDR2 YYREEE (reference sequence). Trimming removed 2 bases from V and 6 bases from J, with 12 bases in between. The CDR3 region is CASSFRTDSEQYF. The CDR3 nucleotides read TGTGCCAGCAGCTTCCGGACAGATTCCGAGCAGTACTTC.

The chain employs TRBV5-1 and TRBJ2-3; D is unclear. Trimming took off 0 bases at V and 2 bases at J, with 10 bases between the two ends. The CDR3 totals 15 residues. From germline, CDR1 is SGHRS and CDR2 YFSETQ. The CDR3 DNA reads as TGCGCCAGCAGCTTGGTGGCAGATCCCACAGATACGCAGTATTTT. It encodes CASSLVADPTDTQYF.

This clone was counted once. The J gene is TRBJ2-1, the V gene TRBV19; possibly TRBD2 for D (5 bases). Germline CDR1 LNHDA, CDR2 SQIVND (reference sequence). Trimming left V 3 bases short and J 0 bases short, with 6 bases between. The CDR3 has 14 amino acids. In DNA form, the CDR3 reads TGTGCCAGTAGTATTCGGGGCTCCTACAATGAGCAGTTCTTC. Amino acids: CASSIRGSYNEQFF.

This chain joins TRBV28 and TRBJ2-7; D might be TRBD2 (5 bases). Trimming took off 2 bases at V and 3 bases at J, with 8 bases between the two ends. CDR3 length: 13 amino acids. The V gene's germline CDR1 is MDHEN and CDR2 SYDVKM. CDR3 nucleotide sequence: TGTGCCAGCAGTTTAGAGGGAGACTACGAGCAGTACTTC. Protein product: CASSLEGDYEQYF.

A single count supports this clone. The rearrangement uses TRBV29-1 and TRBJ2-5, with D possibly matching TRBD1 (6 bases). V shed 7 bases and J shed 1 base, with 10 bases lying between them. The CDR3 spans 12 residues. The germline gives CDR1 SQVTM, CDR2 ANQGSEA. DNA of the CDR3: TGCAGCGCTTGGACAGTCCAAGAGACCCAGTACTTC. Translating gives CSAWTVQETQYF.

This rearrangement joins TRBV5-4 to TRBJ2-1; 9 bases are a match to TRBD2. The CDR3 consists of 15 residues. V lost 4 bases, J lost 6 bases, and 8 bases stayed unmatched. Germline CDR1 and CDR2: SGHNT and YYREEE (reference sequence). CDR3 sequence (DNA): TGTGCCAGCAGCCGAAGCGGGGGGCCCCTCAATGAGCAGTTCTTC. Its translation: CASSRSGGPLNEQFF.